A selection of T cell receptor beta chains follows, all from one sample in a study of blood T cell repertoires in COVID-19. Data came from immunoSEQ multiplex PCR; TCRdb stores just in-frame clones and leaves some out. The table includes 250,000 or so clones, roughly 83% detected once. What was sequenced was PBMCs or T cells enriched from blood (not recorded which). These receptors all come from a woman between 45 and 60 years old who had recovered from COVID-19. The CDR3 runs from the conserved cysteine through the conserved F or W. A D gene is named only where the DNA matches it firmly. Clone size is stated in some rows and not others, as once, few, many or a class when expanded.

TRBV7-3	.	.	TRBJ2-1	CASSLRQGNYNEQFF	TGTGCCAGCAGCTTAAGGCAGGGCAACTACAATGAGCAGTTCTTC
TRBV7-2	TRBD1	.	TRBJ1-4	CASSFGTVATNEKLFF	TGTGCCAGCAGCTTCGGGACAGTTGCAACTAATGAAAAACTGTTTTTT
TRBV29-1	TRBD1	once	TRBJ1-2	CSAQTGASGGYTF	TGCAGCGCTCAAACAGGGGCTAGTGGGGGCTACACCTTC
TRBV29-1	TRBD1	.	TRBJ1-5	CSVELTAQGVKHF	TGCAGCGTTGAACTAACTGCACAGGGGGTCAAGCATTTT
TRBV4-1	TRBD1	.	TRBJ1-2	CASSQPGTGRRYGYTF	TGCGCCAGCAGCCAACCCGGGACAGGGAGGCGCTATGGCTACACCTTC
TRBV2	.	.	TRBJ2-7	CASSYGQTDEQYF	TGTGCCAGCAGTTATGGACAGACCGACGAGCAGTACTTC
TRBV19	.	.	TRBJ2-2	CASSEKTGELFF	TGTGCCAGTAGTGAAAAGACAGGAGAGCTGTTTTTT
TRBV6-5	.	few	TRBJ1-5	CASSSGRRNQPQHF	TGTGCCAGCAGTTCGGGAAGACGGAATCAGCCCCAGCATTTT
TRBV5-1	TRBD2	.	TRBJ2-7	CASSRISGGRAYEQYF	TGCGCCAGCAGCCGTATATCGGGCGGGAGGGCCTACGAGCAGTACTTC
TRBV19	.	.	TRBJ1-2	CASSISNRENYGYTF	TGTGCCAGTAGTATATCAAACAGGGAAAACTATGGCTACACCTTC
TRBV7-9	.	.	TRBJ1-4	CASSWTDSNEKLFF	TGTGCCAGCAGCTGGACAGACAGTAATGAAAAACTGTTTTTT
TRBV11-2	.	few	TRBJ2-7	CASSLETGSYEQYF	TGTGCCAGCAGCTTAGAAACAGGGTCCTACGAGCAGTACTTC
TRBV4-1	.	once	TRBJ1-3	CASSQDSGDTIYF	TGCGCCAGCAGCCAAGATTCAGGGGACACCATATATTTT
TRBV14	.	.	TRBJ2-4	CASRLAGTRAKNIQYF	TGTGCCAGCCGGCTAGCAGGGACTCGGGCCAAAAACATTCAGTACTTC
TRBV4-2	.	.	TRBJ1-2	CASSQDVTGPYYGYTF	TGTGCCAGCAGCCAAGATGTGACAGGACCCTACTATGGCTACACCTTC
TRBV6-2/TRBV6-3	TRBD1	many	TRBJ2-7	CASSFGTGGVEQYF	TGTGCCAGCAGTTTCGGGACAGGGGGCGTCGAGCAGTACTTC
TRBV6-2/TRBV6-3	.	.	TRBJ1-2	CASSEGRGYTF	TGTGCCAGCAGCGAGGGTAGGGGCTACACCTTC
TRBV18	.	.	TRBJ2-1	CASSPLDLWTDNEQFF	TGTGCCAGCTCACCGCTGGACTTATGGACCGACAATGAGCAGTTCTTC
TRBV12-3/TRBV12-4	TRBD1	.	TRBJ1-2	CASSFDRGYGYTF	TGTGCCAGCAGTTTCGACAGGGGGTATGGCTACACCTTC
TRBV7-2	.	.	TRBJ2-1	CASSLGPGSYNEQFF	TGTGCCAGCAGCTTAGGTCCCGGGAGCTACAATGAGCAGTTCTTC
TRBV28	TRBD1	.	TRBJ1-1	CASSLRQGQAAFF	TGTGCCAGCAGTTTACGACAGGGACAGGCGGCTTTCTTT
TRBV4-1	.	.	TRBJ1-2	CASKGGGTNYGYTF	TGCGCCAGCAAAGGTGGCGGAACTAACTATGGCTACACCTTC
TRBV27	.	.	TRBJ2-2	CASSPLAGRNTGELFF	TGTGCCAGCAGTCCCTTGGCGGGGAGGAACACCGGGGAGCTGTTTTTT
TRBV7-2	TRBD2	.	TRBJ2-7	CASSLEGTSGRGQYF	TGTGCCAGCAGCTTAGAAGGGACTAGCGGGAGGGGGCAGTACTTC
TRBV4-3	.	.	TRBJ1-2	CASSQDWGGSGYTF	TGCGCCAGCAGCCAAGATTGGGGGGGCTCCGGCTACACCTTC
TRBV9	.	.	TRBJ1-5	CASSVAPIGQPQHF	TGTGCCAGCAGCGTAGCTCCTATCGGTCAGCCCCAGCATTTT
TRBV30	TRBD1	.	TRBJ2-1	CAWIRGSDYNEQFF	TGTGCCTGGATCAGGGGGTCCGACTACAATGAGCAGTTCTTC
TRBV7-6	.	.	TRBJ1-2	CASSLRTAANGYTF	TGTGCCAGCAGCTTAAGAACAGCCGCTAACGGCTACACCTTC
TRBV12-3/TRBV12-4	.	.	TRBJ1-5	CASSHGQYQPQHF	TGTGCCAGCAGCCACGGACAGTATCAGCCCCAGCATTTT
TRBV2	.	.	TRBJ2-1	CASRNTFFYNEQFF	TGTGCCAGCAGAAACACGTTTTTCTACAATGAGCAGTTCTTC
TRBV15	TRBD1	.	TRBJ2-1	CATSRDQGARSEQFF	TGTGCCACCAGCAGAGATCAGGGGGCGAGGAGTGAGCAGTTCTTC
TRBV5-6	TRBD1	.	TRBJ1-5	CASSSGGAGNQPQHF	TGTGCCAGCAGCTCAGGGGGCGCCGGCAATCAGCCCCAGCATTTT
TRBV4-2	.	.	TRBJ2-7	CASSQELSGPMREQYF	TGTGCCAGCAGCCAAGAGCTTAGCGGTCCCATGAGAGAGCAGTACTTC
TRBV9	TRBD1	.	TRBJ2-3	CASSVSRGRPTDTQYF	TGTGCCAGCAGCGTAAGCAGGGGGCGTCCCACAGATACGCAGTATTTT
TRBV7-6	.	.	TRBJ1-1	CASSPLTGNTEAFF	TGTGCCAGCAGCCCTCTGACAGGGAACACTGAAGCTTTCTTT
TRBV27	TRBD1	.	TRBJ2-2	CASSYGQADTGELFF	TGTGCCAGCAGTTACGGACAGGCGGACACCGGGGAGCTGTTTTTT
TRBV7-2	.	.	TRBJ1-3	CASSATGSGNTIYF	TGTGCCAGCAGCGCCACAGGGTCTGGAAACACCATATATTTT
TRBV7-9	TRBD1	.	TRBJ2-7	CASSLKGQGPYEQYF	TGTGCCAGCAGCCTAAAGGGACAGGGGCCCTACGAGCAGTACTTC
TRBV7-9	.	.	TRBJ1-6	CASSYPDSKLHF	TGTGCCAGCAGCTACCCTGACAGTAAGCTCCACTTT
TRBV7-2	.	few	TRBJ1-5	CASSLQGESNQPQHF	TGTGCCAGCAGCTTACAGGGTGAGAGCAATCAGCCCCAGCATTTT
TRBV10-3	TRBD2	.	TRBJ2-7	CAIRSGGPDYEQYF	TGTGCCATCAGGAGCGGGGGCCCCGACTACGAGCAGTACTTC
TRBV3-1/TRBV3-2	.	once	TRBJ1-6	CASSRFRGSPLHF	TGTGCCAGCAGCCGTTTCCGAGGTTCACCCCTCCACTTT
TRBV2	TRBD2	once	TRBJ2-1	CASRVYSGGGEQFF	TGTGCCAGCAGAGTTTATAGCGGGGGGGGTGAGCAGTTCTTC
TRBV11-1	.	few	TRBJ2-7	CASSPQEGALSYEQYF	TGTGCCAGCAGTCCGCAGGAAGGGGCCCTCTCCTACGAGCAGTACTTC
TRBV19	.	.	TRBJ2-6	CASSIDPEGNSWGANVLTF	TGTGCCAGTAGTATAGATCCGGAGGGGAACAGTTGGGGGGCCAACGTCCTGACTTTC
TRBV6-1	.	.	TRBJ2-7	CASSEADNDIYEQYF	TGTGCCAGCAGTGAAGCAGACAACGACATCTACGAGCAGTACTTC
TRBV9	TRBD1	few	TRBJ1-5	CASSLGQGVRPQHF	TGTGCCAGCAGCTTAGGACAGGGAGTGAGACCCCAGCATTTT
TRBV28	.	.	TRBJ2-7	CASTPFPIGRNYEQYF	TGTGCCAGCACCCCTTTTCCGATAGGGAGAAACTACGAGCAGTACTTC